Sequencing of this T cell receptor (beta chain) was carried out in a study of molecular identifiers for immune sequencing clone quantification. One entry per CDR3 protein results from TCRdb running MiXCR on the PCR reads. The repertoire holds 300,000 to 400,000 distinct CDR3 sequences, with over 20% as singletons. Sorting defined naive CD8 T cells as CD8+CD4-CCR7+CD45RA+. The CDR3 totals 15 residues. Per germline, CDR1 MDHEN and CDR2 SYDVKM. V dropped 5 bases and J dropped 2 bases, with 16 bases sitting between them. The sequencing sample was made of naive CD8+ T cells from blood, with Jurkat cell RNA spiked in. Subset here: FACS-sorted CD8+CD4-CCR7+CD45RA+ naive T cells. V is TRBV28 and J is TRBJ2-7; the D is unclear. The sequence derives from a human donor in good health. Some libraries in this study had Jurkat cell RNA spiked in. The CDR3 coding sequence is TGTGCCAGCAGTCCCCAGGTTAGATTTCCCTACGAGCAGTACTTC. This gives the protein CASSPQVRFPYEQYF.